This T cell receptor beta chain was retrieved from a study of blood T cells in healthy people across ages. This CDR3 has 15 residues. Trimming took 3 bases from V and 3 from J; bases not matched to a gene: 5. Germline loops: CDR1 SGDLS, CDR2 YYNGEE. The use of a sample-barcoded 5' primer and a J-beta primer mix characterized a second PCR of about 7 to 12 cycles. One entry per CDR3 protein results from TCRdb running MiXCR on the 5' RACE reads. The profile shows approximately 400,000 distinct CDR3 sequences, about 55% of them singletons. V and J are TRBV9 and TRBJ1-5; 8 bases line up with TRBD1. The receptor comes from a man aged 60 to 69 in good health. The sample taken for sequencing was blood. This CDR3 reads CASSGTGGFNQPQHF. The CDR3 DNA is TGTGCCAGCAGCGGCACAGGGGGTTTCAATCAGCCCCAGCATTTT.